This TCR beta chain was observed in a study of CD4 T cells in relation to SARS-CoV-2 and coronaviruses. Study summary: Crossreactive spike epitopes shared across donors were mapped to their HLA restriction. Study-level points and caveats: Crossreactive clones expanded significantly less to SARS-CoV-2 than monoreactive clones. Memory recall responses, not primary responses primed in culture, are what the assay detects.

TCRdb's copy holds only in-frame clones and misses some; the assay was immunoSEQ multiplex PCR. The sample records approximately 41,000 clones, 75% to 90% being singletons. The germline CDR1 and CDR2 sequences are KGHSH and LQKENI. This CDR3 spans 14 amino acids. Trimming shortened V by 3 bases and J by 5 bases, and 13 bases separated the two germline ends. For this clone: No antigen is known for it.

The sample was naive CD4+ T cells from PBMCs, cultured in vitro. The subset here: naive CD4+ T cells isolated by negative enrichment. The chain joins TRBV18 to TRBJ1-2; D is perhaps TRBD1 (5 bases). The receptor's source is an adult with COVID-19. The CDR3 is CASSPTGTRYGYTF. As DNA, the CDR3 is TGTGCCAGCTCACCGACCGGGACCCGTTATGGCTACACCTTC.